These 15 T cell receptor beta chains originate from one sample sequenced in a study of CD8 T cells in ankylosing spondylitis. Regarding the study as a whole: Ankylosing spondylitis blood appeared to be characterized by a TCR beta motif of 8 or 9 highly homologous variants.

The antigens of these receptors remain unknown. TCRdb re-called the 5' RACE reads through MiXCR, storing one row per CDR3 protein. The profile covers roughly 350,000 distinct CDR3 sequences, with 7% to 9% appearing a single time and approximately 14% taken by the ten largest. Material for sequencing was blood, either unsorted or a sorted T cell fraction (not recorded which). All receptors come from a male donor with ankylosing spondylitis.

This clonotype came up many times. Written as DNA, the CDR3 is TGCAGCGTTGGGGAATCTAGCGGGGATTTTTTTGGCTACGAGCAGTACTTC. Translating gives CSVGESSGDFFGYEQYF. This chain connects TRBV29-1 to TRBJ2-7; TRBD2 aligns across 9 bases. Germline V gene sequence: CDR1 SQVTM, CDR2 ANQGSEA. The CDR3 extends over 17 amino acids. J lost 3 bases, V lost 4 bases, and 16 bases had no gene match.

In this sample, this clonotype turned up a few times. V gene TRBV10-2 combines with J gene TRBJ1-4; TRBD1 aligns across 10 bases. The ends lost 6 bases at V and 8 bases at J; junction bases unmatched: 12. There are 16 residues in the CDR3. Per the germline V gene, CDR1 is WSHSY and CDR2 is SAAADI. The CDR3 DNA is TGCGCCAGCAGACCGACCGCCGGGACAGGGGACGAAAAACTGTTTTTT. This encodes CASRPTAGTGDEKLFF.

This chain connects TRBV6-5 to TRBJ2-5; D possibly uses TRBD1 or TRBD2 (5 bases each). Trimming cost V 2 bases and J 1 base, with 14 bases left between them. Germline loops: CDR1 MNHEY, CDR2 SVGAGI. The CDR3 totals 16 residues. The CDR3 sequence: CASSYARGTVQETQYF. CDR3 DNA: TGTGCCAGCAGTTACGCCCGAGGGACGGTCCAAGAGACCCAGTACTTC.

CDR3 sequence: CASSSRSTGELFF. DNA for the CDR3: TGTGCCAGCAGTTCTCGAAGCACCGGGGAGCTGTTTTTT. This rearrangement joins TRBV6-6 to TRBJ2-2; no firm D call. V gave up 4 bases and J gave up 4 bases, with 7 bases separating them. The CDR3 extends over 13 amino acids. The germline gives CDR1 MNHNY, CDR2 SVGAGI (reference sequence).

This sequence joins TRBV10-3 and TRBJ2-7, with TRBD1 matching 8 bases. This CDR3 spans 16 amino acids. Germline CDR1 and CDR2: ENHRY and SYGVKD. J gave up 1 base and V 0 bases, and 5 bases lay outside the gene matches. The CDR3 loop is CAISESVTGGSYEQYF. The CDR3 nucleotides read TGTGCCATCAGTGAGTCGGTAACAGGGGGTTCCTACGAGCAGTACTTC.

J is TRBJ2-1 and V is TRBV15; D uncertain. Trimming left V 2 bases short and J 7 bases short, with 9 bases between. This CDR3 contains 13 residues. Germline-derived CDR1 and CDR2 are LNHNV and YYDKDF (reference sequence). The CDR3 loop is CATSRTTRNEQFF. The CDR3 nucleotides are TGTGCCACCAGCAGAACGACACGGAATGAGCAGTTCTTC.

CDR3 sequence: CASGRPGTGEQYF. CDR3 DNA sequence: TGTGCCAGCGGCCGGCCGGGAACGGGGGAGCAGTACTTC. V gene TRBV28 combines with J gene TRBJ2-7, with D possibly being TRBD2 (5 bases). There are 13 residues in the CDR3. Trimming took 8 bases from V and 7 from J, leaving 18 bases between them. Per the germline V gene, CDR1 is MDHEN and CDR2 is SYDVKM. Variable domain in full (rest from reference TRBV28 and TRBJ2-7): DVKVTQSSRYLVKRTGEKVFLECVQDMDHENMFWYRQDPGLGLRLIYFSYDVKMKEKGDIPEGYSVSREKKERFSLILESASTNQTSMYLCASGRPGTGEQYFGPGTRLTVT.

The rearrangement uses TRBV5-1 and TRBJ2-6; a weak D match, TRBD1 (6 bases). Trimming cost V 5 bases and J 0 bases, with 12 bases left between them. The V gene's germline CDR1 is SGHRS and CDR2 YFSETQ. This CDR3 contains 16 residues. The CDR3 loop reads CASRPQDSSGANVLTF. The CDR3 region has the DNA TGCGCCAGCAGACCCCAGGACAGCTCTGGGGCCAACGTCCTGACTTTC.

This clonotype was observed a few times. The CDR3 region is CASSLEGSGASSYNEQFF. DNA for the CDR3: TGCGCCAGCAGCTTGGAAGGTAGCGGGGCGAGCTCCTACAATGAGCAGTTCTTC. The rearrangement uses TRBV5-1 and TRBJ2-1, with 8 bases lining up with TRBD2. This CDR3 contains 18 residues. Germline trimming cut 0 bases from V and 0 bases from J; bases unmatched to any gene: 8. The V gene's germline CDR1 is SGHRS and CDR2 YFSETQ.

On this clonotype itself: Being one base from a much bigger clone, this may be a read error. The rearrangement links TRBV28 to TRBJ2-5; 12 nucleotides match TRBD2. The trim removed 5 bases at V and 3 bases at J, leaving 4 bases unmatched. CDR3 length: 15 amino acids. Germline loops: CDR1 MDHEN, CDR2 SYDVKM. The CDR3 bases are TGTGCCAGCAGTCCCCGGACTAGCGGGAAAGAGACCCAGTACTTC. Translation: CASSPRTSGKETQYF.

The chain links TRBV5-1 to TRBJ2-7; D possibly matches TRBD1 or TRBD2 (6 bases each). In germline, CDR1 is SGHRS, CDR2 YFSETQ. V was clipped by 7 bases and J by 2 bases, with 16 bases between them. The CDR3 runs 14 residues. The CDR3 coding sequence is TGCGCCAGCCGGAATTGGGGGGCTACCTACGAGCAGTACTTC. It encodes CASRNWGATYEQYF. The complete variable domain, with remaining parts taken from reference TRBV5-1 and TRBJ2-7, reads KAGVTQTPRYLIKTRGQQVTLSCSPISGHRSVSWYQQTPGQGLQFLFEYFSETQRNKGNFPGRFSGRQFSNSRSEMNVSTLELGDSALYLCASRNWGATYEQYFGPGTRLTVT.

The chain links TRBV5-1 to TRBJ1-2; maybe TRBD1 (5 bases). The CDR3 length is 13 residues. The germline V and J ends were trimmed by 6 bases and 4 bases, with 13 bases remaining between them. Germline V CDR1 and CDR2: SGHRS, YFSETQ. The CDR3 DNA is TGCGCCAGCACCCGCCAGGGCCCCTATGGCTACACCTTC. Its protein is CASTRQGPYGYTF.

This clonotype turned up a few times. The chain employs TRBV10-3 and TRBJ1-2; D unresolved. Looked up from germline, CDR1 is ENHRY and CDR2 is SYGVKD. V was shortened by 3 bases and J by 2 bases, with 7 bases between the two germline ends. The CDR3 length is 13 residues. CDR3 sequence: CAISDNQNYGYTF. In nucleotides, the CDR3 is TGTGCCATCAGTGATAATCAAAACTATGGCTACACCTTC.

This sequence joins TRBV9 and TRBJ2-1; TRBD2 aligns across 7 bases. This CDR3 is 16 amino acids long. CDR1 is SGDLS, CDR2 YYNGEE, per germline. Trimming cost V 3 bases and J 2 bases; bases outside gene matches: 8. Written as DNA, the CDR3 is TGTGCCAGCAGCGCCGGGATGGGGAGGGCCTACAATGAGCAGTTCTTC. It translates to CASSAGMGRAYNEQFF.

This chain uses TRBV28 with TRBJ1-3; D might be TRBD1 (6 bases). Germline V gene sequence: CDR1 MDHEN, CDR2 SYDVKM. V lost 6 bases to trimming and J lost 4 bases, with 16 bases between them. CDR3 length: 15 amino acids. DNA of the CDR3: TGTGCCAGCAGCAATGGACAGCTAAACGGAAACACCATATATTTT. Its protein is CASSNGQLNGNTIYF.